Shown below are 3 T cell receptor beta chains from a single sample sequenced in a study of CD8+ T cells in alopecia areata. TCR sequencing used cDNA made by reverse transcription of extracted RNA. Data came from immunoSEQ multiplex PCR; TCRdb stores just in-frame clones and leaves some out. The sample lists 150,000 to 200,000 clones, 55% occurring once. The source material was CD4+ T cells sorted from blood. These receptors originate from a human donor in good health.

This chain connects TRBV2 to TRBJ2-1; no clear D. The CDR3 is made up of 13 amino acids. Germline CDR1 is SNHLY and CDR2 is FYNNEI. Trimming shortened V by 7 bases and J by 0 bases, and 7 bases separated the two germline ends. The CDR3 DNA follows: TGTGCCAGCATCAGGTTCTCCTACAATGAGCAGTTCTTC. Protein product: CASIRFSYNEQFF.

The sample holds a few counts of this clone. This chain joins TRBV30 and TRBJ2-1; D is undetermined. This CDR3 comprises 12 residues. V lost 1 base and J 4 bases, leaving 5 bases between the germline ends. The germline V gene encodes CDR1 GTSNPN and CDR2 SVGIG (reference sequence). The CDR3 bases are TGTGCCTGGAGTGCCGGATACAATGAGCAGTTCTTC. This encodes CAWSAGYNEQFF.

This chain links TRBV28 with TRBJ1-1; weak D call: TRBD1 (5 bases). Germline V gene data show CDR1 as MDHEN and CDR2 as SYDVKM. The V gene lost 1 base and the J gene lost 2 bases, with 11 bases spanning the gap. The CDR3 loop spans 15 amino acids. The CDR3 nucleotides are TGTGCCAGCAGTTTATTGGTCAGGGTCAACACTGAAGCTTTCTTT. This codes for CASSLLVRVNTEAFF. Combining the CDR3 with reference TRBV28 and TRBJ1-1 gives the whole variable domain DVKVTQSSRYLVKRTGEKVFLECVQDMDHENMFWYRQDPGLGLRLIYFSYDVKMKEKGDIPEGYSVSREKKERFSLILESASTNQTSMYLCASSLLVRVNTEAFFGQGTRLTVV.